This is a list of T cell receptor beta chains from one sample in a study of cytomegalovirus exposure and HLA in healthy donors. The assay was immunoSEQ multiplex PCR, and TCRdb's table has in-frame clones only and misses some. This table has roughly 97,000 clones, approximately 85% appearing once. The sample taken for sequencing was PBMCs. The receptors come from a man aged 35-49 years in good health and CMV-seropositive. Each CDR3 is given with its conserved first and last residue. A D gene is named only where the DNA matches it firmly. The size entry is marked missing in some rows and otherwise reads once, few, many or a size class.

V gene	clone size	J gene	D gene	CDR3 protein	CDR3 DNA
TRBV28	-	TRBJ2-1	-	CASSLTGAPNEQFF	TGTGCCAGCAGTTTAACGGGAGCCCCCAATGAGCAGTTCTTC
TRBV18	-	TRBJ2-7	-	CASSPSTGTAGEQYF	TGTGCCAGCTCACCGTCGACGGGTACGGCCGGGGAGCAGTACTTC
TRBV9	few	TRBJ2-3	TRBD2	CASSAGLAEGTDTQYF	TGTGCCAGCAGCGCGGGACTAGCGGAAGGCACAGATACGCAGTATTTT
TRBV6-5	-	TRBJ1-1	-	CASSSIQGSTEAFF	TGTGCCAGCAGCTCCATCCAGGGGAGCACTGAAGCTTTCTTT
TRBV11-2	few	TRBJ2-3	-	CASSLSLGQGTDTQYF	TGTGCCAGCAGCTTAAGTTTAGGTCAGGGAACAGATACGCAGTATTTT
TRBV7-6	few	TRBJ1-5	TRBD1	CASSLAHGTGSDQPQHF	TGTGCCAGCAGCTTAGCGCATGGGACAGGCTCGGATCAGCCCCAGCATTTT
TRBV7-9	-	TRBJ1-2	TRBD1	CASSPRTGGGYTF	TGTGCCAGCAGCCCCCGGACAGGAGGTGGCTACACCTTC
TRBV6-1	-	TRBJ1-3	-	CASTPGRGSGNTIYF	TGTGCCAGCACCCCGGGGCGGGGTTCTGGAAACACCATATATTTT
TRBV11-2	few	TRBJ1-2	-	CASSQQEANYGYTF	TGTGCCAGCAGCCAACAGGAAGCTAACTATGGCTACACCTTC
TRBV28	-	TRBJ1-4	TRBD1	CASKPRPGQGREKLFF	TGTGCCAGTAAACCCCGCCCAGGACAGGGGCGTGAAAAACTGTTTTTT
TRBV6-5	-	TRBJ1-1	-	CASSYSWAMNTEAFF	TGTGCCAGCAGTTACTCGTGGGCGATGAACACTGAAGCTTTCTTT
TRBV6-6	-	TRBJ2-5	-	CASSSQQGRETQYF	TGTGCCAGCAGTTCCCAACAGGGACGGGAGACCCAGTACTTC
TRBV14	-	TRBJ1-3	-	CASSQDFGISGNTIYF	TGTGCCAGCAGCCAAGATTTCGGGATCTCTGGAAACACCATATATTTT
TRBV7-9	-	TRBJ2-7	TRBD2	CASSRTGGAYEQYF	TGTGCCAGCAGCCGAACGGGGGGGGCCTACGAGCAGTACTTC
TRBV2	-	TRBJ2-7	-	CASSRGAGSIRGEQYF	TGTGCCAGCAGCCGGGGGGCAGGGTCCATCCGGGGCGAGCAGTACTTC